The T cell receptor (beta chain) described here comes from a study of vaccination and CD4 T cells after COVID-19. Study-wide background: Blood was drawn a median about 75 days post second dose, range 14 to 241. Notes on the study in general: Median about 86% of reactive clones detected in convalescent patients emerged only post-vaccination.

Researchers used the Oncomine TCR Beta short-read assay to sequence DNA from cultured CD4+ T cells. Via MiXCR, TCRdb re-called the PCR reads, giving one row per CDR3 protein. The sample has over 7,000 distinct CDR3 sequences, about three fifths seen once; the top ten hold 25% to 40%. This clonotype was picked up a small number of times. Its antigen remains unidentified. V lost 8 bases and J lost 1, with 14 bases in between. The germline gives CDR1 MNHEY, CDR2 SMNVEV (reference sequence). The CDR3 extends over 14 amino acids. Treatment of the sample: approximately nine-day PBMC culture with coronavirus spike peptide pools or control peptides (ViraFEST assay). Expansion of antigen-specific T cells with peptide pools by ViraFEST preceded sequencing of TCRs. The authors cultured about 2.2 million PBMCs per well with 10 IU/ml IL-2 and approximately 9 ug/ml peptide pools.

Sequencing was performed on CD4+ T cells from blood, cultured in vitro. The TCR comes from a human donor who had recovered from COVID-19. The chain has TRBV27 and TRBJ1-1, with D possibly TRBD1 on 5 matching bases. CDR3 sequence: CASRPKGPNTEAFF. The CDR3 DNA reads as TGTGCCAGCCGCCCCAAGGGACCGAACACTGAAGCTTTCTTT.